These 2 T cell receptor beta chains were sequenced from one sample in a study of cytotoxic CD8 clonotypes in ibrutinib-treated CLL. The table came from immunoSEQ multiplex PCR; TCRdb's copy has only in-frame clones and leaves some out. Of some 350,000 clones detected, about 64% appear once; the ten largest clones hold roughly 6%. Sample: PBMCs, taken after 36 months of ibrutinib treatment. The receptors stem from a human donor with chronic lymphocytic leukemia.

V gene TRBV7-9 combines with J gene TRBJ2-3, with a possible D match to TRBD2 (6 bases). The CDR3 is made up of 18 amino acids. Trimming removed 5 bases at V and 3 bases at J, with 24 bases between. Germline CDR1 reads SEHNR; CDR2 reads FQNEAQ (reference sequence). CDR3 nucleotides: TGTGCCAGCAGCGGGGGACCCAGTGTGACTAGGGAAACAGATACGCAGTATTTT. Translated, it gives CASSGGPSVTRETDTQYF. Drawing the rest from reference TRBV7-9 and TRBJ2-3, the complete variable domain is DTGVSQNPRHKITKRGQNVTFRCDPISEHNRLYWYRQTLGQGPEFLTYFQNEAQLEKSRLLSDRFSAERPKGSFSTLEIQRTEQGDSAMYLCASSGGPSVTRETDTQYFGPGTRLTVL.

J is TRBJ1-2 and V is TRBV9; TRBD1 aligns across 7 bases. The CDR3 totals 15 residues. CDR1 and CDR2 (germline): SGDLS, YYNGEE. J gave up 3 bases and V 3 bases, and 8 bases lay outside the gene matches. The CDR3 loop reads CASSGQQGLHYGYTF. The CDR3 region has the DNA TGTGCCAGCAGCGGCCAACAGGGGCTGCACTATGGCTACACCTTC. The complete variable domain, with remaining parts taken from reference TRBV9 and TRBJ1-2, reads DSGVTQTPKHLITATGQRVTLRCSPRSGDLSVYWYQQSLDQGLQFLIQYYNGEERAKGNILERFSAQQFPDLHSELNLSSLELGDSALYFCASSGQQGLHYGYTFGSGTRLTVV.